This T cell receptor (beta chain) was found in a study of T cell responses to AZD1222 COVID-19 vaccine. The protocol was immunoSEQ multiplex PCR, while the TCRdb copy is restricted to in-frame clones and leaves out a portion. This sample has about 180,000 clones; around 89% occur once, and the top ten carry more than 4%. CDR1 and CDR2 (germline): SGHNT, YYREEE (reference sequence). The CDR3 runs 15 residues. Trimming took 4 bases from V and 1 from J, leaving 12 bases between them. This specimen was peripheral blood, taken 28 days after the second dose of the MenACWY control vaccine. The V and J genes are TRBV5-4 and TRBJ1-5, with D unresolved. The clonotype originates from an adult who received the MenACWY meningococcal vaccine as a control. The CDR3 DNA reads TGTGCCAGCAGCACGGACCCCGGGAGCAATCAGCCCCAGCATTTT. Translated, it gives CASSTDPGSNQPQHF.